The 28 T cell receptor beta chains below were found in one sample sequenced in a study of shared clonotypes between healthy human individuals. CD45RO-negative cells were positively selected for CCR7, leaving out terminally differentiated effector memory CD45RA+ cells. Produced via immunoSEQ multiplex PCR; TCRdb's table is partial and in-frame only. In the table there are about 2 million clones, about 95% of which are singletons. The sequenced sample was naive CD8+ T cells sorted from blood. The origin of the receptors is a man younger than 35 in good health.

J is TRBJ1-5 and V is TRBV6-1; D is unresolved. Trimming left V 1 base short and J 1 base short, with 8 bases between. The CDR3 totals 15 residues. Germline V gene sequence: CDR1 MNHNS, CDR2 SASEGT. CDR3 amino acids: CASSEGHMSNQPQHF. The CDR3 nucleotides are TGTGCCAGCAGTGAAGGACATATGAGCAATCAGCCCCAGCATTTT.

The chain has TRBV29-1 and TRBJ2-7; 9 positions agree with TRBD1. Germline V gives CDR1 SQVTM, CDR2 ANQGSEA. The V gene end was trimmed by 6 bases and the J gene end by 5 bases; junction bases not matched to a gene: 11. This CDR3 spans 14 amino acids. CDR3 sequence reads: CSVVWGQGRDEQYF. As DNA, the CDR3 is TGCAGCGTGGTCTGGGGACAGGGTCGCGACGAGCAGTACTTC.

This chain joins TRBV28 and TRBJ1-3; D uncertain. Trimming took 3 bases from V and 0 from J, leaving 9 bases between them. This CDR3 comprises 15 residues. Looked up from germline, CDR1 is MDHEN and CDR2 is SYDVKM. The CDR3 nucleotides are TGTGCCAGCAGTTTTGGGGTGTTCTCTGGAAACACCATATATTTT. Its translation: CASSFGVFSGNTIYF.

The chain carries TRBV6-5 and TRBJ2-2, with 8 bases lining up with TRBD1. The junction had 5 bases not matched to a gene; V was cut back by 2 bases and J by 3 bases. The length of the CDR3 is 16 residues. Germline-derived CDR1 and CDR2 are MNHEY and SVGAGI. CDR3 in amino acids: CASSYVGTGDTGELFF. In nucleotides, the CDR3 is TGTGCCAGCAGTTACGTTGGGACAGGAGACACCGGGGAGCTGTTTTTT.

The chain combines TRBV9 with TRBJ2-3, with 7 bases fitting TRBD2. The V gene end was trimmed by 4 bases and the J gene end by 2 bases; junction bases not matched to a gene: 13. Germline CDR1 and CDR2: SGDLS and YYNGEE. This CDR3 has 17 residues. The DNA for the CDR3 is TGTGCCAGCAGCTCCCGTGGTAGCGGGTACAACACAGATACGCAGTATTTT. Amino acids: CASSSRGSGYNTDTQYF.

The chain has TRBV7-9 and TRBJ1-4; 10 bases fit TRBD1. The CDR3 extends over 17 amino acids. The V segment lost 2 bases and the J segment 6 bases; nucleotides outside the gene matches: 9. Germline V gives CDR1 SEHNR, CDR2 FQNEAQ (reference sequence). CDR3 sequence reads: CASSLFWDRGGDEKLFF. The DNA of the CDR3 is TGTGCCAGCAGCTTATTCTGGGACAGGGGCGGTGATGAAAAACTGTTTTTT.

With regard to this clone: The sample contains more than one DNA sequence encoding this CDR3. The chain joins TRBV27 to TRBJ2-7; 8 bases align to TRBD1. The V gene's germline CDR1 is MNHEY and CDR2 SMNVEV (reference sequence). The CDR3 has 14 residues. V shed 4 bases and J 1 base; nucleotides not matched to a gene: 3. The CDR3 sequence: CASSYTGGSYEQYF. CDR3 nucleotides: TGTGCCAGCAGTTATACAGGGGGGTCCTACGAGCAGTACTTC.

This clone was recorded only once. DNA for the CDR3: TGTGCCAGCAGTGAAGGGTGGGTCAATGAAGCTTTCTTT. Translated, it gives CASSEGWVNEAFF. This chain uses TRBV25-1 with TRBJ1-1; no reliable D call. Germline CDR1 reads MGHDK; CDR2 reads SYGVNS. V was cut by 2 bases and J by 7 bases, with 11 bases left in between. CDR3 length equals 13 residues.

J is TRBJ1-3 and V is TRBV10-3, with 8 nucleotides matching TRBD1. The germline gives CDR1 ENHRY, CDR2 SYGVKD. This CDR3 is 14 amino acids long. Unmatched junction bases numbered 5, after V lost 7 bases and J lost 3 bases. The CDR3 nucleotides read TGTGCCATCAAGGACAGGGAGGATGGAAACACCATATATTTT. Translating it yields CAIKDREDGNTIYF.

This chain connects TRBV5-4 to TRBJ2-7; D unclear. V gave up 0 bases and J gave up 4 bases, with 11 bases separating them. CDR3 length equals 14 residues. Germline V gene data show CDR1 as SGHNT and CDR2 as YYREEE (reference sequence). This CDR3 reads CASSLEDGIYEQYF. The CDR3 nucleotides are TGTGCCAGCAGCTTGGAGGACGGAATTTACGAGCAGTACTTC.

This sequence joins TRBV7-6 and TRBJ2-1; TRBD2 matches at 8 bases. The germline CDR1 and CDR2 sequences are SGHVS and FNYEAQ. The length of the CDR3 is 15 residues. The trim removed 6 bases at V and 0 bases at J, leaving 4 bases unmatched. CDR3 nucleotide sequence: TGTGCCAGCAGTCAACTAGCGGACTCCTACAATGAGCAGTTCTTC. This gives the protein CASSQLADSYNEQFF.

The chain has TRBV4-3 and TRBJ2-1; 7 nucleotides align to TRBD2. This CDR3 has 17 amino acids. CDR1 is LGHNA and CDR2 is YSLEER in the germline V gene. J was trimmed by 1 base and V by 0 bases; bases with no gene match: 6. The CDR3 DNA reads as TGCGCCAGCAGCCAAGATACACTTAGCGGGTCCTACAATGAGCAGTTCTTC. Residues: CASSQDTLSGSYNEQFF.

This clone was counted between two and nine times. The chain combines TRBV10-1 with TRBJ1-3; no clear D. CDR1 and CDR2 (germline): WNHNN, SYGVQD (reference sequence). This CDR3 contains 12 residues. V dropped 8 bases and J dropped 0 bases, with 5 bases sitting between them. CDR3 amino acids: CASGNSGNTIYF. The DNA for the CDR3 is TGCGCCAGCGGGAACTCTGGAAACACCATATATTTT.

The chain uses TRBV7-8 and TRBJ2-3; D perhaps matches TRBD2 (6 bases). Trimming left V 4 bases short and J 4 bases short, with 6 bases between. CDR1 is SGHVS and CDR2 is FQNEAQ in the germline V gene. This CDR3 is built from 12 residues. CDR3 in DNA: TGTGCCAGCAGCTGGGGGGCAGATACGCAGTATTTT. As protein: CASSWGADTQYF.

J is TRBJ1-1 and V is TRBV27; unclear D gene. CDR3 length: 14 amino acids. CDR1 is MNHEY, CDR2 SMNVEV, per germline (reference sequence). The V gene lost 0 bases and the J gene lost 1 base, with 6 bases spanning the gap. CDR3 amino acids: CASSLSAANTEAFF. CDR3 sequence (DNA): TGTGCCAGCAGTTTATCCGCCGCGAACACTGAAGCTTTCTTT.

This rearrangement joins TRBV5-6 to TRBJ2-5; TRBD2 matches at 8 bases. Losses at the gene ends were 2 bases for V and 4 bases for J; bases not matched to a gene: 4. The CDR3 runs 14 residues. Germline V gives CDR1 SGHDT, CDR2 YYEEEE. The CDR3 protein is CASSLGSGRETQYF. The CDR3 DNA reads TGTGCCAGCAGCTTAGGGAGCGGGAGAGAGACCCAGTACTTC.

The V call is TRBV30, the J call TRBJ1-1; D gene unclear. The CDR3 has 11 residues. The V end lost 5 bases, the J end lost 7 bases, and 11 bases lay between the germline ends. CDR1 and CDR2 (germline): GTSNPN, SVGIG (reference sequence). CDR3 loop: CAWYPGLEAFF. In DNA form, the CDR3 reads TGTGCCTGGTATCCAGGACTTGAAGCTTTCTTT. Together with reference TRBV30 and TRBJ1-1, the CDR3 gives the full variable domain: SQTIHQWPATLVQPVGSPLSLECTVEGTSNPNLYWYRQAAGRGLQLLFYSVGIGQISSEVPQNLSASRPQDRQFILSSKKLLLSDSGFYLCAWYPGLEAFFGQGTRLTVV.

The rearrangement joins TRBV5-4 to TRBJ2-3, with 9 nucleotides matching TRBD2. The CDR3 is made up of 18 amino acids. V shed 1 base, J shed 2 bases, and the junction held 11 bases outside the gene matches. Germline CDR1 SGHNT, CDR2 YYREEE (reference sequence). CDR3 bases: TGTGCCAGCAGCTTGATCGGCGGCGGGGGGGCGTACACAGATACGCAGTATTTT. Its protein product is CASSLIGGGGAYTDTQYF. Full variable domain (outside the CDR3, taken from reference TRBV5-4 and TRBJ2-3): ETGVTQSPTHLIKTRGQQVTLRCSSQSGHNTVSWYQQALGQGPQFIFQYYREEENGRGNFPPRFSGLQFPNYSSELNVNALELDDSALYLCASSLIGGGGAYTDTQYFGPGTRLTVL.

Remarks on this clone: One end of the junction fails to match germline, which may point to a read error. V and J are TRBV19 and TRBJ2-6; D may be TRBD2 (5 bases). The germline gives CDR1 LNHDA, CDR2 SQIVND (reference sequence). The CDR3 has 13 amino acids. In nucleotides, the CDR3 is TGTGCCTGTAGGGAGTCTGGGGCCAACGTCCTGACTTTC. Protein product: CACRESGANVLTF.

A word on this clone: Other nucleotide sequences from this sample produce the same CDR3. This chain joins TRBV27 and TRBJ1-6; no firm D call. CDR3 length: 14 residues. Germline V CDR1 and CDR2: MNHEY, SMNVEV (reference sequence). The germline V and J ends were trimmed by 2 bases and 0 bases, with 2 bases remaining between them. The CDR3 nucleotides read TGTGCCAGCAGTTTACGCTCCTATAATTCACCCCTCCACTTT. Its protein product is CASSLRSYNSPLHF.

This clone was counted a single time. Other DNA sequences of this sample code for an identical CDR3. This chain joins TRBV19 and TRBJ2-7, with a possible D match to TRBD1 (6 bases). Germline CDR1 and CDR2: LNHDA and SQIVND (reference sequence). Trimming took off 3 bases at V and 2 bases at J, with 8 bases between the two ends. The CDR3 totals 13 residues. CDR3 bases: TGTGCCAGTAGTATTGCAGGGGCCTACGAGCAGTACTTC. Its translation is CASSIAGAYEQYF.

The chain links TRBV7-2 to TRBJ1-5; 10 nucleotides line up with TRBD1. V gave up 5 bases and J gave up 5 bases; unmatched junction bases: 9. This CDR3 is 16 amino acids long. Germline lookup yields CDR1 SGHTA and CDR2 FQGNSA. CDR3 residues: CASSQGGTGVDQPQHF. In DNA, the CDR3 is TGTGCCAGCAGCCAGGGCGGGACAGGGGTTGATCAGCCCCAGCATTTT.

V is TRBV30 and J is TRBJ2-1; TRBD1 matches at 8 bases. CDR3 length equals 15 residues. The V gene's germline CDR1 is GTSNPN and CDR2 SVGIG (reference sequence). V lost 4 bases, J lost 2 bases, and 7 bases stayed unmatched. The CDR3 DNA is TGTGCCTGGAACGAACAGGGGGTCCCCTACAATGAGCAGTTCTTC. This sequence encodes CAWNEQGVPYNEQFF.

The V call is TRBV11-2, the J call TRBJ2-1; TRBD1 is a possible D gene (6 bases). The CDR3 consists of 16 residues. Per the germline V gene, CDR1 is SGHAT and CDR2 is FQNNGV. V was cut by 4 bases and J by 10 bases, with 23 bases left in between. CDR3 protein: CASSSGQNNLIGEQFF. CDR3 DNA: TGTGCCAGCAGCTCAGGACAGAATAATCTCATTGGGGAGCAGTTCTTC.

J is TRBJ2-2 and V is TRBV6-5; TRBD2 agrees at 13 bases. Trimming took 2 bases from V and 8 from J; bases not matched to a gene: 2. In germline, CDR1 is MNHEY, CDR2 SVGAGI. The CDR3 has 15 amino acids. The CDR3 here is CASSYRTSGSGELFF. The CDR3 DNA is TGTGCCAGCAGTTACCGGACTAGCGGGAGTGGGGAGCTGTTTTTT.

The rearrangement links TRBV11-2 to TRBJ1-2; unclear D gene. This CDR3 comprises 13 residues. Germline CDR1 SGHAT, CDR2 FQNNGV. Trimming removed 1 base from V and 6 bases from J, with 9 bases in between. Written as DNA, the CDR3 is TGTGCCAGCAGCTTAGGAAAGGGTGATGGCTACACCTTC. Translation gives CASSLGKGDGYTF.

This rearrangement joins TRBV19 to TRBJ2-7; 7 bases align to TRBD1. In germline, CDR1 is LNHDA, CDR2 SQIVND (reference sequence). CDR3 length: 13 residues. V shed 7 bases, J shed 0 bases, and the junction held 3 bases outside the gene matches. CDR3 in amino acids: CASMDRSSYEQYF. The CDR3 nucleotides are TGTGCCAGTATGGACAGGAGCTCCTACGAGCAGTACTTC.

Points on this clone: Other DNA sequences in the sample encode the same CDR3. The chain employs TRBV9 and TRBJ2-7; 10 positions agree with TRBD2. CDR1 and CDR2 from the germline V gene are SGDLS and YYNGEE. With V trimmed by 3 bases and J by 2 bases, 2 bases remained unmatched. This CDR3 comprises 14 residues. CDR3 residues: CASSAGLAAYEQYF. CDR3 coding DNA: TGTGCCAGCAGCGCAGGACTAGCGGCCTACGAGCAGTACTTC.